Listed below are T cell receptor beta chains from one sample, sequenced in a study of a mutant IDH1 vaccine in newly diagnosed glioma. The method was immunoSEQ multiplex PCR; TCRdb's version includes in-frame clones alone and lacks a portion of them. Among 25,000 to 35,000 clones listed, approximately 83% were seen once. No antigens are known for them. The specimen comprised PBMCs, sampled from a glioma patient whose treatment included an IDH1 peptide vaccine. These receptors all stem from a young man with glioma. Each CDR3 is given with its conserved first and last residue. The D gene is left open where the match is weak. Size is omitted from some rows. Given values are once, few, many or a class for expanded clones.

TRBD2	TRBV29-1	.	TRBJ2-1	16	CSVGAAGTPFNNEQFF	TGCAGCGTTGGAGCAGCGGGGACCCCGTTTAACAATGAGCAGTTCTTC
TRBD1	TRBV28	.	TRBJ1-2	12	CASRTGGKSYTF	TGTGCCAGCAGGACAGGGGGTAAGAGCTACACCTTC
TRBD2	TRBV30	.	TRBJ2-1	16	CAWSVRISGSGNEQFF	TGTGCCTGGAGTGTACGTATCAGCGGGAGTGGGAATGAGCAGTTCTTC
TRBD1	TRBV15	.	TRBJ2-7	16	CATSRAGTEKPYEQYF	TGTGCCACCAGCAGAGCCGGGACAGAAAAACCCTACGAGCAGTACTTC
.	TRBV19	once	TRBJ2-6	16	CASSILRDAGANVLTF	TGTGCCAGTAGTATACTCCGGGATGCCGGGGCCAACGTCCTGACTTTC
TRBD2	TRBV5-4	.	TRBJ2-1	15	CASSPRDTGGNEQFF	TGTGCCAGCAGCCCCCGGGACACGGGAGGGAATGAGCAGTTCTTC
TRBD1	TRBV29-1	.	TRBJ1-4	16	CSVVITGTGGNEKLFF	TGCAGCGTTGTTATTACTGGGACAGGGGGCAATGAAAAACTGTTTTTT
TRBD1	TRBV7-9	.	TRBJ2-1	15	CASSLISGGLNEQFF	TGTGCCAGCAGCTTAATTTCAGGGGGCCTCAATGAGCAGTTCTTC
TRBD2	TRBV11-2	once	TRBJ2-5	16	CASSPKTSATQETQYF	TGTGCCAGCAGCCCTAAGACTAGCGCCACCCAAGAGACCCAGTACTTC
TRBD1	TRBV5-1	.	TRBJ2-7	14	CASSPGQGPYEQYF	TGCGCCAGCAGCCCAGGACAGGGACCCTACGAGCAGTACTTC
.	TRBV6-6	.	TRBJ1-2	14	CASTGGGSTKSLTF	TGTGCCAGCACGGGCGGTGGCAGCACTAAGAGTCTCACCTTC
TRBD2	TRBV2	.	TRBJ2-7	14	CASSDWLAGEEQYF	TGTGCCAGCAGTGACTGGCTAGCGGGAGAGGAGCAGTACTTC
.	TRBV4-3	.	TRBJ1-5	17	CASSQSNRTYSNQPQHF	TGCGCCAGCAGCCAATCCAACAGGACTTATAGCAATCAGCCCCAGCATTTT
.	TRBV5-4	.	TRBJ2-5	13	CASSIGGGETQYF	TGTGCCAGCAGCATAGGTGGGGGGGAGACCCAGTACTTC
TRBD2	TRBV5-1	.	TRBJ2-3	15	CASSSERGGTDTQYF	TGCGCCAGCAGCTCAGAGCGGGGGGGCACAGATACGCAGTATTTT
.	TRBV4-1	.	TRBJ2-7	13	CASSQGGSREQYF	TGCGCCAGCAGCCAAGGAGGGTCGCGCGAGCAGTACTTC
.	TRBV28	.	TRBJ1-1	15	CASSLGVSLFSEAFF	TGTGCCAGCAGTTTAGGAGTCAGCCTCTTTTCTGAAGCTTTCTTT
.	TRBV13	few	TRBJ1-1	14	CASSPGRRAAEAFF	TGTGCCAGCAGCCCCGGACGGCGGGCGGCTGAAGCTTTCTTT
TRBD1	TRBV9	.	TRBJ1-2	13	CASSQTGTGFYTF	TGTGCCAGCAGCCAGACTGGGACAGGGTTCTACACCTTC
.	TRBV10-1	few	TRBJ2-1	13	CASSESRGGEQFF	TGCGCCAGCAGTGAGTCTCGGGGTGGTGAGCAGTTCTTC